This is a list of T cell receptor beta chains from one sample in a study of blood T cell repertoires in COVID-19. Using immunoSEQ multiplex PCR, the repertoire was profiled, and TCRdb retains in-frame clones only, with some absent. The table has roughly 300,000 clones, roughly 85% seen once; the top ten hold roughly 7%. The specimen was peripheral blood. The receptor set was obtained from a human donor in a cohort sampled during active COVID-19. The CDR3 runs from the conserved cysteine through the conserved F or W. Clone size appears in some rows only: once, few, many, or a class for an expanded clone.

>-|TRBJ2-1|TRBV19
CASSMGLAALNEQFF
>-|TRBJ1-2|TRBV12-3/TRBV12-4
CASSRGGGYTF
>-|TRBJ1-1|TRBV10-3
CAISETDRANTEAFF
>-|TRBJ2-3|TRBV11-1
CASSFDKTDTQYF
>-|TRBJ2-7|TRBV7-3
CASSLAGQGEGQYF
>-|TRBJ1-5|TRBV5-8
CASSAAGPQHF
>-|TRBJ2-7|TRBV24-1
CATSVPGEYEQYF
>-|TRBJ1-1|TRBV9
CASSVSGSAEAFF
>-|TRBJ2-7|TRBV2
CASNLADRGQVYEQYF
>once|TRBJ1-2|TRBV9
CASSSAGRVNYGYTF
>once|TRBJ1-1|TRBV5-6
CASSVKQGTEAFF
>few|TRBJ2-7|TRBV11-2
CASSPSSGRTYEQYF
>once|TRBJ1-1|TRBV7-8
CASSPPTGQLNTEAFF
>-|TRBJ2-5|TRBV24-1
CATSDAGRREGETQYF
>once|TRBJ2-2|TRBV4-2
CASTQAGGPSTGELFF
>-|TRBJ1-1|TRBV2
CASRDDRGMNTEAFF
>-|TRBJ1-3|TRBV27
CASSLAGHSGNTIYF
>once|TRBJ1-3|TRBV9
CASSAYSTGSAIYF
>-|TRBJ1-1|TRBV18
CASSADGGGGRNTEAFF
>-|TRBJ1-5|TRBV15
CATSRDKGGLLDQPQHF
>-|TRBJ2-7|TRBV13
CASSTRQLEAYEQYF
>-|TRBJ1-5|TRBV24-1
CATSTGGEHQPQHF
>-|TRBJ2-7|TRBV19
CASSIDRFYEQYF
>-|TRBJ1-3|TRBV24-1
CATEGGDSGNTIYF
>-|TRBJ1-3|TRBV7-9
CASSDPGQGDTIYF
>few|TRBJ1-6|TRBV6-5
CASSSRGTELHSPLHF
>-|TRBJ1-3|TRBV7-2
CASSQDLDRAFGNTIYF
>few|TRBJ2-7|TRBV6-2/TRBV6-3
CASTPTSGSYEQYF
>-|TRBJ2-3|TRBV24-1
CATSTGGERADTQYF
>-|TRBJ2-6|TRBV24-1
CATSDYPAGAGANVLTF
>-|TRBJ2-4|TRBV5-5
CASSLRRDSKNIQYF
>few|TRBJ1-1|TRBV24-1
CATSDSGRAEAFF
>-|TRBJ2-3|TRBV18
CASSGDRGSTDTQYF
>-|TRBJ2-1|TRBV2
CASSLPTGVDEQFF
>-|TRBJ1-5|TRBV20-1
CSASGTGYPQPQHF
>-|TRBJ1-4|TRBV30
CAWSQGVGRRLGEKLFF
>-|TRBJ1-5|TRBV15
CATSRDRQGALHQPQHF
>-|TRBJ1-4|TRBV3-1/TRBV3-2
CASSRDSGKLFF
>-|TRBJ1-1|TRBV5-1
CASSTGQLNTEAFF
>-|TRBJ1-1|TRBV5-1
CASSSGGVWTEAFF
>-|TRBJ2-1|TRBV14
CASSQESRSEQFF
>-|TRBJ2-7|TRBV6-5
CASSLQTASYEQYF